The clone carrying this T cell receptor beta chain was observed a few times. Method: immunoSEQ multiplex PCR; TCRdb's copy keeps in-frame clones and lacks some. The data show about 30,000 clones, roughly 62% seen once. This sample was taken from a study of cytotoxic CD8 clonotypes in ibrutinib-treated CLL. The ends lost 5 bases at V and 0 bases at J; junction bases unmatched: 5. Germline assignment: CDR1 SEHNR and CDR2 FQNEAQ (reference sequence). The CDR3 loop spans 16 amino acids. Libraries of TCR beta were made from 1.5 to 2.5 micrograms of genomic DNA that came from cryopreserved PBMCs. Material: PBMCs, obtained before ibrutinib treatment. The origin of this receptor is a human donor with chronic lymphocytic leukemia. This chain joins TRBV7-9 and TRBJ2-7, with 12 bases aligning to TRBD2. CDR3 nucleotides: TGTGCCAGCAGCCCTAGCGGGGGGGCCTCCTCCTACGAGCAGTACTTC. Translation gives CASSPSGGASSYEQYF.